The 15 T cell receptor beta chains below come from one sample, sequenced in a study of T cells in women clearing cervical HPV infection. Some clones are missing from TCRdb's copy, which holds only in-frame ones; the method was immunoSEQ multiplex PCR. Its table records tens of thousands of clones. The sequencing input was blood buffy coat. The receptors stem from a woman between 18 and 69 years old with a cervical HPV16 infection that either progressed to CIN3+ or cleared (not recorded which).

Note on this clone: The CDR3 end falls 3 residues outside the read, so it is completed with the germline J gene. The rearrangement uses TRBV10-1 and TRBJ2-7, with TRBD2 identical over 7 bases. Germline CDR1 WNHNN, CDR2 SYGVQD (reference sequence). The trim removed 2 bases at V and 5 bases at J, leaving 3 bases unmatched. The CDR3 totals 13 residues. The part of the CDR3 DNA that was read is TGCGCCAGCAGTGAGAGGACTAGGGACGAG. It codes for CASSERTRDE. The CDR3, in full, reads CASSERTRDEQYF.

Comments on this clone: Sequencing ends 3 residues short of the CDR3 end; the germline J gene provides the rest. V usage is TRBV7-6 and J usage is TRBJ2-1, with 11 bases that match TRBD2. Losses at the gene ends were 5 bases for V and 9 bases for J; bases not matched to a gene: 12. This CDR3 has 16 residues. Germline V gene sequence: CDR1 SGHVS, CDR2 FNYEAQ. The CDR3: CASSRQTSGGIGEQFF. The CDR3 bases that were read are TGTGCCAGCAGCCGACAAACTAGCGGGGGTATTGGTGAG.

CDR3 in amino acids: CAWSGLGQGYYEQYF. The covered CDR3 bases are TGTGCCTGGAGTGGTCTTGGACAGGGATACTACGAG. This chain connects TRBV30 to TRBJ2-7; TRBD1 aligns across 8 bases. The read comes to an end 3 residues before the CDR3 does, leaving the germline J gene to fill in the end. The CDR3 totals 15 residues. V lost 1 base, J lost 3 bases, and 8 bases stayed unmatched. The germline V gene has CDR1 GTSNPN and CDR2 SVGIG (reference sequence).

With respect to this clone: The read ends 3 residues shy of where the CDR3 ends; the end is completed using the germline J gene. V and J are TRBV7-9 and TRBJ2-7; a weak D match, TRBD1 (5 bases). V was shortened by 5 bases and J by 2 bases, with 10 bases between the two germline ends. Germline V gene sequence: CDR1 SEHNR, CDR2 FQNEAQ (reference sequence). The CDR3 loop spans 13 amino acids. This chain's CDR3 is CASSPDSTYEQYF. The sequenced part of the CDR3 DNA is TGTGCCAGCAGCCCAGACAGTACCTACGAG. The variable domain in full, completed from reference TRBV7-9 and TRBJ2-7, reads DTGVSQNPRHKITKRGQNVTFRCDPISEHNRLYWYRQTLGQGPEFLTYFQNEAQLEKSRLLSDRFSAERPKGSFSTLEIQRTEQGDSAMYLCASSPDSTYEQYFGPGTRLTVT.

Worth noting for this clone: The CDR3 is cut off 3 residues early in the read; its end comes from the germline J gene. The chain combines TRBV2 with TRBJ2-3; D unclear. CDR3 length equals 12 residues. Germline CDR1 is SNHLY and CDR2 is FYNNEI. The part of the CDR3 DNA that was read is TGTGCCAGCAGCACGATTCTACGGACG. Its translation: CASSTILRT. From start to end, the CDR3 is CASSTILRTQYF.

To note about this clone: The read terminates 3 residues ahead of where the CDR3 ends, so the germline J gene completes it. This sequence joins TRBV5-4 and TRBJ2-1; TRBD2 matches at 9 bases. The CDR3 consists of 15 residues. The germline CDR1 and CDR2 sequences are SGHNT and YYREEE (reference sequence). V gave up 3 bases and J gave up 1 base; unmatched junction bases: 2. The CDR3 bases that were read are TGTGCCAGCAGCTCGAGCGGGGGGTCCTACAATGAG. Residues: CASSSSGGSYNE. The full CDR3 protein reads CASSSSGGSYNEQFF.

Points on this clone: The DNA ends 3 residues before the CDR3 does, and the rest of the CDR3 is filled in from the germline J gene. J is TRBJ1-1 and V is TRBV10-1; tentative D call: TRBD1 (5 bases). The length of the CDR3 is 15 residues. The germline V gene has CDR1 WNHNN and CDR2 SYGVQD (reference sequence). V dropped 2 bases and J dropped 3 bases, with 13 bases sitting between them. The chain's CDR3 is CASSEEGVKYTEAFF. The CDR3 DNA, read in part, is TGCGCCAGCAGTGAGGAAGGGGTAAAGTACACTGAA.

Partial CDR3 DNA: TGTGCCAGTAGTATAACAGGATTGAACACTGAA. Encoded protein: CASSITGLNTE. The whole CDR3 protein reads CASSITGLNTEAFF. The chain carries TRBV19 and TRBJ1-1, with D possibly being TRBD1 (5 bases). The read ends 3 residues before the CDR3 terminus; that terminus is restored from the germline J gene. The length of the CDR3 is 14 residues. Germline V CDR1 and CDR2: LNHDA, SQIVND (reference sequence). Trimming removed 2 bases at V and 0 bases at J, with 7 bases between. Based on the CDR3 plus reference TRBV19 and TRBJ1-1, the full variable domain is DGGITQSPKYLFRKEGQNVTLSCEQNLNHDAMYWYRQDPGQGLRLIYYSQIVNDFQKGDIAEGYSVSREKKESFPLTVTSAQKNPTAFYLCASSITGLNTEAFFGQGTRLTVV.

CDR3 region: CASSLGRDTEAFF. CDR3 DNA (partial): TGTGCCAGCAGCTTGGGGCGGGACACTGAA. The rearrangement joins TRBV5-6 to TRBJ1-1; D is undetermined. The read terminates 3 residues ahead of where the CDR3 ends, so the germline J gene completes it. Germline assignment: CDR1 SGHDT and CDR2 YYEEEE. V gave up 0 bases and J gave up 3 bases, with 6 bases separating them. The CDR3 loop spans 13 amino acids.

In the case of this clone: The missing CDR3 end, 3 residues past where the read stops, is filled in from the germline J gene. The chain combines TRBV7-8 with TRBJ2-5; 9 bases are shared with TRBD2. CDR3 length equals 15 residues. CDR1 and CDR2 from the germline V gene are SGHVS and FQNEAQ. The J segment lost 4 bases and the V segment lost 5 bases, leaving 8 bases of the junction unmatched. CDR3 sequence: CASSRGGGALETQYF. Incomplete CDR3 DNA: TGTGCCAGCAGCCGAGGCGGGGGGGCTTTAGAGACC.

Concerning this clone: With the read ending 3 residues before the CDR3 end, the germline J gene is used to fill in that end. The gene calls are TRBV7-6 and TRBJ1-2; possible D gene TRBD1, 6 bases. The CDR3 spans 16 residues. Trimming took off 5 bases at V and 4 bases at J, with 20 bases between the two ends. Germline values: CDR1 SGHVS, CDR2 FNYEAQ. CDR3 amino acids: CASSLGTLKPIYGYTF. The CDR3 DNA, read in part, is TGTGCCAGCAGCCTAGGGACACTGAAGCCTATCTATGGC.

Concerning this clone itself: The read gets to within 3 residues of the CDR3 end, and the germline J gene fills in the rest. The chain recombines TRBV2 with TRBJ2-4; perhaps TRBD2 as D (7 bases). Germline loops: CDR1 SNHLY, CDR2 FYNNEI. CDR3 length: 15 residues. V lost 7 bases and J 0 bases, leaving 13 bases between the germline ends. The CDR3 protein is CASKGGTLAKNIQYF. The CDR3 DNA, read in part, is TGTGCCAGCAAGGGGGGGACTCTAGCCAAAAACATT.

Comments on this clone: The CDR3 end is not reached by the read, which stops 3 residues before it; the germline J gene fills it in. This chain links TRBV11-3 with TRBJ2-1, with 11 bases lining up with TRBD2. From germline, CDR1 is SGHNT and CDR2 YENEEA. CDR3 length equals 15 residues. Trimming took 1 base from V and 8 from J; bases not matched to a gene: 4. The sequenced part of the CDR3 DNA is TGTGCCAGCAGCTTAGGACTAGCGGGGAGCCATGAG. Amino acid sequence: CASSLGLAGSHE. The CDR3, in full, reads CASSLGLAGSHEQFF.

The sequenced CDR3 bases are TGTGCCAGCAGCTTAGCTGCGGGCGGGGGCTACAATGAG. The encoded protein is CASSLAAGGGYNE. The entire CDR3 protein is CASSLAAGGGYNEQFF. The V gene is TRBV7-2, the J gene TRBJ2-1; 7 bases match TRBD2. Read sequence stops 3 residues before the CDR3 end, and the germline J gene provides the missing end. Trimming removed 0 bases from V and 3 bases from J; junction bases left unmatched: 5. The CDR3 has 16 amino acids. CDR1 is SGHTA and CDR2 is FQGNSA in the germline V gene. Supplemented by reference TRBV7-2 and TRBJ2-1, the full variable domain reads GAGVSQSPSNKVTEKGKDVELRCDPISGHTALYWYRQSLGQGLEFLIYFQGNSAPDKSGLPSDRFSAERTGGSVSTLTIQRTQQEDSAVYLCASSLAAGGGYNEQFFGPGTRLTVL.

In the case of this clone: The read stops 3 residues short of the end of the CDR3; the missing end is completed from the germline J gene. The chain uses TRBV28 and TRBJ2-1, with TRBD1 matching over 7 bases. V was clipped by 6 bases and J by 8 bases; unmatched bases: 10. The CDR3 consists of 14 residues. The germline V gene has CDR1 MDHEN and CDR2 SYDVKM. The DNA read from the CDR3 is TGTGCCAGCAGCATCGAGACAGGGACCTATGAG. Translated, it gives CASSIETGTYE. The CDR3, in full, reads CASSIETGTYEQFF.